Listed below are T cell receptor beta chains from one sample, sequenced in a study of blood T cell repertoires in COVID-19. TCRdb's copy holds only in-frame clones and misses some; the assay was immunoSEQ multiplex PCR. Of about 94,000 clones in the sample, around 80% were seen once. Sequenced sample: peripheral blood. These receptors were taken from a human donor in a cohort sampled during active COVID-19. Both conserved end residues are part of each CDR3. D genes are given only for firm matches. Size tells how often a clone was seen (once, few, many) or the class of an expanded clone, and some rows leave it out.

>TRBD1|TRBJ2-7|-|TRBV15
CATSKNAGGRYF
TGTGCCACCAGCAAGAACGCAGGGGGACGGTACTTC
>TRBD1|TRBJ2-6|-|TRBV30
CAWSAQGVGANVLTF
TGTGCCTGGAGTGCCCAGGGGGTTGGGGCCAACGTCCTGACTTTC
>-|TRBJ1-6|-|TRBV30
CAWMAGSDSPLHF
TGTGCCTGGATGGCAGGGTCTGATTCACCCCTCCACTTT
>-|TRBJ2-7|-|TRBV18
CASSPQEVGEQYF
TGTGCCAGCTCACCACAGGAGGTCGGCGAGCAGTACTTC
>-|TRBJ1-1|-|TRBV19
CASSLSMNTEAFF
TGTGCCAGTAGTTTGTCAATGAACACTGAAGCTTTCTTT
>TRBD1|TRBJ2-7|-|TRBV6-1
CASSVGTGAAGSYEQYF
TGTGCCAGCAGTGTTGGGACAGGGGCCGCCGGCTCCTACGAGCAGTACTTC
>-|TRBJ2-7|-|TRBV7-9
CASSRRGRGEQYF
TGTGCCAGCAGCCGTAGGGGGCGGGGAGAGCAGTACTTC
>-|TRBJ2-7|few|TRBV12-3/TRBV12-4
CASTPGGYEQYF
TGTGCCAGCACTCCCGGGGGCTACGAGCAGTACTTC
>TRBD2|TRBJ2-3|-|TRBV7-3
CASSSGTSHTDTQYF
TGTGCCAGCAGCTCCGGGACTAGCCACACAGATACGCAGTATTTT
>-|TRBJ1-6|-|TRBV6-2/TRBV6-3
CASSPSSYNSPLHF
TGTGCCAGCAGCCCCAGCTCCTATAATTCACCCCTCCACTTT
>TRBD1|TRBJ1-1|-|TRBV28
CASSSTGTGGAPAFF
TGTGCCAGCAGCTCCACCGGGACAGGGGGCGCCCCAGCTTTCTTT
>TRBD1|TRBJ1-2|once|TRBV5-6
CASSFKTGNYGYTF
TGTGCCAGCAGCTTTAAGACAGGGAACTATGGCTACACCTTC
>TRBD1|TRBJ1-2|-|TRBV3-1/TRBV3-2
CASSPGTGIMSGYTF
TGTGCCAGCAGCCCCGGGACAGGGATTATGAGTGGCTACACCTTC
>-|TRBJ2-7|-|TRBV5-1
CASSLQDNYEQYF
TGCGCCAGCAGCTTGCAGGATAACTACGAGCAGTACTTC
>-|TRBJ1-2|few|TRBV5-8
CASSLVTTEGYTF
TGTGCCAGCAGCTTGGTAACGACGGAGGGCTACACCTTC
>TRBD1|TRBJ2-7|-|TRBV3-1/TRBV3-2
CASSQAGTGGEQYF
TGTGCCAGCAGCCAAGCCGGGACAGGGGGAGAGCAGTACTTC
>-|TRBJ1-4|-|TRBV30
CASSGTTNEKLFF
TGTGCCTCCTCGGGGACAACTAATGAAAAACTGTTTTTT
>-|TRBJ2-7|-|TRBV9
CASSVGVGVAYEQYF
TGTGCCAGCAGCGTAGGCGTCGGGGTCGCCTACGAGCAGTACTTC
>-|TRBJ2-6|few|TRBV2
CASTLSGANVLTF
TGTGCCAGCACTTTATCTGGGGCCAACGTCCTGACTTTC
>-|TRBJ1-3|-|TRBV19
CASRPRGSGNTIYF
TGTGCCAGTCGACCACGAGGCTCTGGAAACACCATATATTTT
>-|TRBJ1-4|-|TRBV18
CASSPVTGIGGKLFF
TGTGCCAGCTCACCCGTTACAGGGATAGGAGGAAAACTGTTTTTT
>-|TRBJ2-7|-|TRBV28
CASSYHRAYEQYF
TGTGCCAGCAGTTACCACAGGGCTTACGAGCAGTACTTC
>TRBD1|TRBJ1-1|-|TRBV11-2
CASSTDLSGTGRPLVF
TGTGCCAGCAGTACTGATCTGTCCGGGACAGGCAGGCCGCTTGTTTTT
>-|TRBJ1-1|-|TRBV28
CASILAGPGTEAFF
TGTGCCAGCATCTTAGCAGGGCCGGGCACTGAAGCTTTCTTT
>-|TRBJ1-5|-|TRBV14
CASSHDRNRNQPQHF
TGTGCCAGCAGCCATGACAGGAACCGAAATCAGCCCCAGCATTTT
>-|TRBJ2-2|-|TRBV6-5
CASRLGTGELFF
TGTGCCAGCCGGCTAGGAACAGGGGAGCTGTTTTTT
>-|TRBJ2-5|-|TRBV15
CATSRDNGGRETQYF
TGTGCCACCAGCAGAGATAACGGGGGGCGGGAGACCCAGTACTTC
>TRBD1|TRBJ1-2|-|TRBV10-3
CALRRGDRGGYGYTF
TGTGCTCTTAGGAGGGGAGACAGGGGGGGCTATGGCTACACCTTC
>TRBD2|TRBJ2-1|-|TRBV10-2
CASSEQLGGEASKQFF
TGCGCCAGCAGTGAGCAATTGGGGGGGGAAGCCTCAAAGCAGTTCTTC
>TRBD1|TRBJ2-1|-|TRBV2
CASTGTGGTYNEQFF
TGTGCCAGCACCGGGACAGGGGGCACCTACAATGAGCAGTTCTTC
>TRBD2|TRBJ2-3|once|TRBV7-9
CASSLASGTTDTQYF
TGTGCCAGCAGCTTGGCTAGCGGGACAACAGATACGCAGTATTTT
>-|TRBJ1-2|-|TRBV7-9
CASSLESGRIYGYTF
TGTGCCAGCAGCTTAGAGTCTGGCAGAATCTATGGCTACACCTTC
>-|TRBJ2-5|once|TRBV7-9
CASSLGRVKEETQYF
TGTGCCAGCAGCTTGGGCAGGGTGAAGGAAGAGACCCAGTACTTC
>TRBD1|TRBJ1-2|-|TRBV6-6
CASSGDRGSNYGYTF
TGTGCCAGCAGTGGGGACAGGGGTTCTAACTATGGCTACACCTTC
>-|TRBJ1-6|-|TRBV2
CASTARQYNSPLHF
TGTGCCTCAACCGCTAGGCAGTATAATTCGCCCCTCCACTTT
>-|TRBJ1-1|once|TRBV24-1
CATSDADRNTEAFF
TGTGCCACCAGTGACGCGGATAGGAACACTGAAGCTTTCTTT
>TRBD1|TRBJ1-4|-|TRBV27
CASSLSATGAAVGEKLFF
TGTGCCAGCAGTTTATCGGCGACAGGGGCAGCCGTTGGAGAAAAACTGTTTTTT